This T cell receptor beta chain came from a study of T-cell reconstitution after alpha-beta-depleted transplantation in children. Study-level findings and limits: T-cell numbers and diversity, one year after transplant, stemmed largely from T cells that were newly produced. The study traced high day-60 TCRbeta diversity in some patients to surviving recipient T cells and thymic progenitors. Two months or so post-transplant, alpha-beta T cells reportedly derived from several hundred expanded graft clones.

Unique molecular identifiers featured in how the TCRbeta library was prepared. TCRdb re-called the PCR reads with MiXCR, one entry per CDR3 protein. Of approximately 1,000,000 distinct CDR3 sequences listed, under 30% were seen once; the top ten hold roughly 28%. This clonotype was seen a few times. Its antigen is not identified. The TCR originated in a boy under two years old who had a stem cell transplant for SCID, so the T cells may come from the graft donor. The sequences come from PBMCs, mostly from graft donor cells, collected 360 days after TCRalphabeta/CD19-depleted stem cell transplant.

CDR3 region: CASSLESTGVLEDTQYF. The CDR3 nucleotides are TGTGCCAGCAGTTTAGAATCGACAGGGGTCTTGGAAGATACGCAGTATTTT. The chain combines TRBV6-5 with TRBJ2-3, with TRBD1 identical over 8 bases. V lost 4 bases and J lost 5; bases outside the gene matches: 14. The CDR3 consists of 17 residues. Germline V lookup: CDR1 MNHEY, CDR2 SVGAGI.